This T cell receptor (beta chain) was identified during a study of blood T cell repertoires in COVID-19. Study-wide context: Spain, Italy and the United States supplied samples that represented acute and convalescent COVID-19.

Authors' analysis steps: Reference gene primer amplification gave estimated nucleated cell counts. Clones were sequenced by immunoSEQ multiplex PCR, and TCRdb holds only the in-frame ones, with some missing. That table supplies the V and J calls and clone size; D and trimming were determined from the DNA. The sample holds 95,000 to 130,000 clones; roughly 83% are singletons and the top ten take approximately 2.3%. The CDR3 totals 16 residues. Germline lookup yields CDR1 SGHDT and CDR2 YYEEEE. V lost 4 bases, J lost 0 bases, and 14 bases lay in between. Only a few counts were recorded for this clone. The receptor was derived from a man aged 25 to 40 with acute or convalescent COVID-19. The V call is TRBV5-6, the J call TRBJ2-4; D is perhaps TRBD1 (6 bases). The sample consisted of peripheral blood. The CDR3: CASSGWDKIAKNIQYF. Here the CDR3 DNA reads TGTGCCAGCAGCGGGTGGGACAAAATAGCCAAAAACATTCAGTACTTC.